The 9 T cell receptor beta chains in this list originate from one sample, sequenced in a study of blood T cell repertoires in COVID-19. The table came from immunoSEQ multiplex PCR; TCRdb's copy has only in-frame clones and leaves some out. Of around 220,000 clones detected, under 90% appear once; the ten largest clones hold about 20%. Sequencing used peripheral blood. Source of these receptors: a man aged 25 to 40 with active or convalescent COVID-19.

The chain has TRBV7-9 and TRBJ2-7, with D hard to call. Germline V gene sequence: CDR1 SEHNR, CDR2 FQNEAQ (reference sequence). The length of the CDR3 is 13 residues. Trimming removed 2 bases at V and 6 bases at J, with 11 bases between. CDR3 DNA sequence: TGTGCCAGCAGCTTACAGTGGCCGGGCGAGCAGTACTTC. Protein product: CASSLQWPGEQYF.

This chain uses TRBV11-2 with TRBJ1-3, with D maybe TRBD1 (6 bases). Germline loops: CDR1 SGHAT, CDR2 FQNNGV. CDR3 length: 14 residues. The V end was cut by 6 bases, the J end by 2 bases, with 11 bases between. In nucleotides, the CDR3 is TGTGCCAGCAGGATACAGGGCGCTGGAAACACCATATATTTT. Encoded protein: CASRIQGAGNTIYF.

V gene TRBV3-1 (or the pseudogene TRBV3-2) combines with J gene TRBJ2-7; TRBD1 might be the D (5 bases). Trimming cost V 1 base and J 0 bases, with 10 bases left between them. The CDR3 has 15 amino acids. Germline lookup yields CDR1 LGHDT and CDR2 YNNKEL (reference sequence). CDR3 bases: TGTGCCAGCAGCCAAGGGCTAGGGGCCTCCTACGAGCAGTACTTC. It yields the protein CASSQGLGASYEQYF.

This chain uses TRBV28 with TRBJ2-2; possibly TRBD1 for D (7 bases). Trimming removed 5 bases from V and 4 bases from J, with 20 bases in between. This CDR3 spans 17 amino acids. The germline V gene has CDR1 MDHEN and CDR2 SYDVKM. CDR3 DNA: TGTGCCAGCAGTACCCAACAGGGGAGGTATTCCACCGGGGAGCTGTTTTTT. Residues: CASSTQQGRYSTGELFF.

This rearrangement joins TRBV6-2 or TRBV6-3 to TRBJ2-5; D ambiguous. The CDR3 has 14 amino acids. Trimming removed 2 bases at V and 5 bases at J, with 12 bases between. Germline assignment: CDR1 MNHEY and CDR2 SVGEGT. CDR3 bases: TGTGCCAGCAGTTACGAAAACGAGAGGGAGACCCAGTACTTC. Translating it yields CASSYENERETQYF.

The chain joins TRBV12-3 or TRBV12-4 to TRBJ2-3, with D maybe TRBD2 (6 bases). Trimming took off 3 bases at V and 6 bases at J, with 10 bases between the two ends. The CDR3 covers 13 residues. CDR3 protein: CASSFRGMDTQYF. CDR3 nucleotides: TGTGCCAGCAGTTTCCGGGGGATGGATACGCAGTATTTT.

V and J are TRBV27 and TRBJ2-7; D perhaps matches TRBD1 (5 bases). The germline V gene encodes CDR1 MNHEY and CDR2 SMNVEV (reference sequence). The ends were cut back, 5 bases at V and 1 base at J, with 12 bases in the middle. This CDR3 comprises 14 residues. CDR3 DNA sequence: TGTGCCAGCAGTCATCAGGGTGCATCCTACGAGCAGTACTTC. Its protein product is CASSHQGASYEQYF.

J is TRBJ1-2 and V is TRBV5-4; a possible D gene is TRBD1 (6 bases). V gave up 5 bases and J gave up 7 bases, with 12 bases separating them. The CDR3 extends over 12 amino acids. CDR1 and CDR2 (germline): SGHNT, YYREEE (reference sequence). The CDR3 DNA follows: TGTGCCAGCAGACCGGGGGGCGGTGGCTACACCTTC. The encoded protein is CASRPGGGGYTF.

The rearrangement joins TRBV27 to TRBJ1-1, with 7 bases matching TRBD1. With V trimmed by 3 bases and J by 7 bases, 8 bases remained unmatched. The CDR3 is 14 amino acids. Germline V gene lookup returns CDR1 MNHEY and CDR2 SMNVEV (reference sequence). CDR3 DNA sequence: TGTGCCAGCAGTTTCAGGGGGTTCTACGGTGAAGCTTTCTTT. This encodes CASSFRGFYGEAFF.